These 8 T cell receptor beta chains were all obtained from the same sample, sequenced in a study of beta chain features in type 1 diabetes. Expressed TCRB transcripts got sequenced, as all isolated RNA was reverse transcribed. Generated by immunoSEQ multiplex PCR, the TCRdb table keeps only in-frame clones and is missing some. The sample shows some 150,000 clones, over 8.5% of them seen only once. Sequencing used central memory CD4+ T cells from blood. The receptors derive from a man in his late teens or twenties in good health.

The chain is built from TRBV7-2 and TRBJ2-7; D gene unclear. Germline V gene data show CDR1 as SGHTA and CDR2 as FQGNSA. V was trimmed by 5 bases and J by 7 bases, leaving 12 bases between them. There are 12 residues in the CDR3. The CDR3, as DNA: TGTGCCAGCAGCGGCATGCGTACGGAGCAGTACTTC. Its translation: CASSGMRTEQYF.

The chain recombines TRBV7-2 with TRBJ2-5; TRBD2 matches 9 bases. V was clipped by 2 bases and J by 7 bases; unmatched bases: 2. The CDR3 has 13 amino acids. Per the germline V gene, CDR1 is SGHTA and CDR2 is FQGNSA. The CDR3 spells CASSLTSGRTQYF. In nucleotides, the CDR3 is TGTGCCAGCAGCTTAACTAGCGGGCGGACCCAGTACTTC.

This clone was seen more than once but under ten times. The chain recombines TRBV7-8 with TRBJ2-3; weak D call: TRBD1 (6 bases). This CDR3 has 16 residues. CDR1 SGHVS and CDR2 FQNEAQ come from the germline V gene. Trimming left V 5 bases short and J 2 bases short, with 17 bases between. This CDR3 is CASSLRTASTTDTQYF. CDR3 in DNA: TGTGCCAGCAGCCTTCGGACAGCATCCACCACAGATACGCAGTATTTT.

The chain links TRBV18 to TRBJ1-2; D not certain. The germline V gene encodes CDR1 KGHSH and CDR2 LQKENI. Trimming shortened V by 2 bases and J by 3 bases, and 1 base separated the two germline ends. The CDR3 totals 11 residues. The CDR3 DNA sequence: TGTGCCAGCTCACCAGACTATGGCTACACCTTC. Encoded protein: CASSPDYGYTF. Variable domain in full (rest from reference TRBV18 and TRBJ1-2): NAGVMQNPRHLVRRRGQEARLRCSPMKGHSHVYWYRQLPEEGLKFMVYLQKENIIDESGMPKERFSAEFPKEGPSILRIQQVVRGDSAAYFCASSPDYGYTFGSGTRLTVV.

This clone has more than one count but fewer than ten. The V gene is TRBV7-9, the J gene TRBJ2-5; TRBD1 matches at 8 bases. V lost 5 bases and J lost 4; bases outside the gene matches: 9. The CDR3 contains 15 residues. Germline V gives CDR1 SEHNR, CDR2 FQNEAQ (reference sequence). The CDR3 DNA is TGTGCCAGCAGCCCCCAGGGGGCGGGATTAGAGACCCAGTACTTC. This gives the protein CASSPQGAGLETQYF.

The chain uses TRBV11-2 and TRBJ1-5, with 9 bases matching TRBD1. V lost 4 bases to trimming and J lost 1 base; unmatched junction nucleotides: 8. CDR1 SGHAT and CDR2 FQNNGV come from the germline V gene. The CDR3 covers 17 residues. CDR3 in amino acids: CASSSRTGEGSNQPQHF. The CDR3 nucleotides read TGTGCCAGCAGCTCAAGGACAGGGGAAGGCAGCAATCAGCCCCAGCATTTT.

This clone was detected a few times. The CDR3 reads CAWREFQGINEKLFF. CDR3 nucleotides: TGTGCCTGGAGGGAGTTTCAGGGGATTAATGAAAAACTGTTTTTT. The chain couples TRBV30 to TRBJ1-4, with D possibly matching TRBD1 (6 bases). The CDR3 is 15 amino acids. Trimming cost V 3 bases and J 4 bases, with 15 bases left between them. Germline V gives CDR1 GTSNPN, CDR2 SVGIG (reference sequence).

V and J are TRBV19 and TRBJ2-4, with 12 bases matching TRBD2. CDR1 is LNHDA, CDR2 SQIVND, per germline (reference sequence). There are 16 residues in the CDR3. Trimming removed 7 bases from V and 3 bases from J; junction bases left unmatched: 7. Written as DNA, the CDR3 is TGTGCCAGTAAACTAGCGGGAGGCGGGGTCAAAAACATTCAGTACTTC. Its protein product is CASKLAGGGVKNIQYF.